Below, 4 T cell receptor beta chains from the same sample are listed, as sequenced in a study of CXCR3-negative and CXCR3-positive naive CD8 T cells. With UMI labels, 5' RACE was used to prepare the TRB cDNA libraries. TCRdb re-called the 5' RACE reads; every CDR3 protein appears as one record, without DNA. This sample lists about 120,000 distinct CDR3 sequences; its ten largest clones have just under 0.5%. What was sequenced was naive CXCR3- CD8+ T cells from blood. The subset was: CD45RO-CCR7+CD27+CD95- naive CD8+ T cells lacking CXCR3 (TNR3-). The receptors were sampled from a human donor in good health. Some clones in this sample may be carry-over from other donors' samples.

CDR3 sequence reads: CASSPVGTANTEAFF. The chain joins TRBV7-3 to TRBJ1-1; TCRdb's assignment of TRBD1 cannot be checked, as there is no DNA. Germline CDR1 is SGHTA and CDR2 is FQGTGA. The CDR3 sequence is 15 residues long.

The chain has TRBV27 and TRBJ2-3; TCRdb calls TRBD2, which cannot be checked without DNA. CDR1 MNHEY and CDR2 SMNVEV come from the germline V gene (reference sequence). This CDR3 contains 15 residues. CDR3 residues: CASRPGTSGVGTQYF.

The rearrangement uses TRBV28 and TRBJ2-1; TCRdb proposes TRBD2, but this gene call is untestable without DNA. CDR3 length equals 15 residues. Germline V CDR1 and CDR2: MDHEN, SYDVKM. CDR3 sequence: CASSLTGPFYNEQFF.

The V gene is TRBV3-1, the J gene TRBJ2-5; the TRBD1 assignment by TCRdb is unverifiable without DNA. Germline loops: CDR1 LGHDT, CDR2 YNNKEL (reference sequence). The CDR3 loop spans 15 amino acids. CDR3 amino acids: CASSQDPGKQETQYF.